A selection of T cell receptor beta chains follows, all from one sample in a study of cytomegalovirus exposure and HLA in healthy donors. Measured with immunoSEQ multiplex PCR; TCRdb has only the in-frame clones, and not every one. The sample has about 160,000 clones, around 69% seen once. Sequencing used PBMCs. The receptors were sampled from a woman aged 25-40 years in good health and CMV-seronegative. The CDR3 runs from the conserved cysteine through the conserved F or W. The order of the fields is D gene, J gene, V gene, clone size, CDR3 DNA, CDR3 protein. A D gene is named only where the DNA matches it firmly. Not all rows give a size; the values are once, few, many and, for expanded clones, a class.

D: -; J: TRBJ1-1; V: TRBV6-9; size: few; DNA: TGTGCCTCCCAGATGAGGGAGGACACTGAAGCTTTCTTT; CDR3: CASQMREDTEAFF
D: -; J: TRBJ2-7; V: TRBV5-6; size: -; DNA: TGTGCCAGCGGTAGGCAGGGATACACCTACGAGCAGTACTTC; CDR3: CASGRQGYTYEQYF
D: -; J: TRBJ2-7; V: TRBV2; size: -; DNA: TGTGCCAGCAAGGGTACCTTTCTCGGGAACGAGCAGTACTTC; CDR3: CASKGTFLGNEQYF
D: -; J: TRBJ1-5; V: TRBV6-5; size: few; DNA: TGTGCCAGCAGGGGGGGGGATTACCAGCCCCAGCATTTT; CDR3: CASRGGDYQPQHF
D: -; J: TRBJ2-1; V: TRBV7-7; size: -; DNA: TGTGCTAGCAGCTTAGCACGAGGCAATGAGCAGTTCTTC; CDR3: CASSLARGNEQFF
D: TRBD2; J: TRBJ2-2; V: TRBV19; size: -; DNA: TGTGCCAGTAGGAGAACGTCGCGGCGGGAGGGCCTCATCACCGGGGAGCTGTTTTTT; CDR3: CASRRTSRREGLITGELFF
D: TRBD1; J: TRBJ1-2; V: TRBV7-2; size: -; DNA: TGTGCCAGCAGCTTAGACGCCAGGGGGACCTATGGCTACACCTTC; CDR3: CASSLDARGTYGYTF
D: -; J: TRBJ2-7; V: TRBV27; size: -; DNA: TGTGCCAGCAGTTTATCCCCTTGGAGCTCCTACGAGCAGTACTTC; CDR3: CASSLSPWSSYEQYF
D: -; J: TRBJ2-7; V: TRBV15; size: -; DNA: TGTGCCACCAGCAGATTTACCAGGGAGCAGTACTTC; CDR3: CATSRFTREQYF
D: TRBD2; J: TRBJ2-1; V: TRBV30; size: -; DNA: TGTGCCTGGAGTGGAAGGCTAGCGGGAGTCAATGAGCAGTTCTTC; CDR3: CAWSGRLAGVNEQFF
D: -; J: TRBJ2-1; V: TRBV10-3; size: few; DNA: TGTGCCATCAGTGGGCTTTACAATGAGCAGTTCTTC; CDR3: CAISGLYNEQFF
D: -; J: TRBJ1-2; V: TRBV28; size: -; DNA: TGTGCCAGCACCTCGGACATCCTCTATGGCTACACCTTC; CDR3: CASTSDILYGYTF
D: -; J: TRBJ2-7; V: TRBV7-9; size: -; DNA: TGTGCCAGCAGCTCTCGACAGAGTCTCTACGAGCAGTACTTC; CDR3: CASSSRQSLYEQYF
D: -; J: TRBJ1-2; V: TRBV4-3; size: -; DNA: TGCGCCAGCAGCCAGCATGGGTCGGGGGGCTACACCTTC; CDR3: CASSQHGSGGYTF
D: -; J: TRBJ2-2; V: TRBV7-6; size: few; DNA: TGTGCCAGCGGCCCTAGTTCCGGGGAGCTGTTTTTT; CDR3: CASGPSSGELFF